This TCR beta chain originates from a study of T-cell reconstitution after alpha-beta-depleted transplantation in children. Points from the study as a whole: Fresh T-cell production supplied most of the T-cell counts and diversity seen one year after transplant. The study reportedly traced alpha-beta T cells about two months after transplant to several hundred expanded graft clones.

Ten or more counts support this clonotype. The antigen is not known. The V gene lost 4 bases and the J gene lost 5 bases, with 17 bases spanning the gap. CDR3 length: 16 amino acids. Unique molecular identifiers were used to barcode this TCRbeta library. One entry per CDR3 protein, called by TCRdb with MiXCR from the PCR reads. The sample includes hundreds of thousands of distinct CDR3 sequences, about an eighth seen only once; the top ten take 0.79%. The V and J genes are TRBV12-3 or TRBV12-4 and TRBJ2-2; TRBD2 might be the D (7 bases). The material sequenced was PBMCs, taken before TCRalphabeta/CD19-depleted stem cell transplant. The TCR comes from a girl aged 2 to 9 with congenital amegakaryocytic thrombocytopenia, due to receive a stem cell transplant. CDR3 region: CASSSSGGAETGELFF. The CDR3 nucleotides read TGTGCCAGCAGTTCCAGTGGGGGGGCAGAGACCGGGGAGCTGTTTTTT.